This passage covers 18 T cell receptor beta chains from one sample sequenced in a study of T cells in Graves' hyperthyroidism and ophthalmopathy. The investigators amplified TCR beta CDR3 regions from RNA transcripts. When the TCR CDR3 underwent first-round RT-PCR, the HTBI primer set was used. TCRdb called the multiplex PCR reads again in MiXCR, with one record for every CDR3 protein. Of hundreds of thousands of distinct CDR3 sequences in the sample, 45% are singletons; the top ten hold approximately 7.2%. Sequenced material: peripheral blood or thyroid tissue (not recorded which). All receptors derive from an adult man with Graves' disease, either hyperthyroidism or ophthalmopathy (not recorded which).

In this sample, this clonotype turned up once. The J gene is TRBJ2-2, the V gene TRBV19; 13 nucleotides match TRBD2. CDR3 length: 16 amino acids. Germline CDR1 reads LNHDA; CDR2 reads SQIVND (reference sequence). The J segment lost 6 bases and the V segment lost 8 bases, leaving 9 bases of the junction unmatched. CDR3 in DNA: TGTGCCAGTGCCGACCAGGGACTAGCGGGATCCGGGGAGCTGTTTTTT. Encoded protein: CASADQGLAGSGELFF.

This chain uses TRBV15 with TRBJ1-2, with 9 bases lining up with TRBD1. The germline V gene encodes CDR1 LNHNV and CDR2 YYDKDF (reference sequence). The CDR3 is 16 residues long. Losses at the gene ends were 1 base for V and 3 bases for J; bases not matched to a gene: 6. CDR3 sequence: CATSRVGTGTYYGYTF. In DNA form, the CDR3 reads TGTGCCACCAGCAGAGTGGGGACAGGGACCTACTATGGCTACACCTTC. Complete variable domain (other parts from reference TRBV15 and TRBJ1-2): DAMVIQNPRYQVTQFGKPVTLSCSQTLNHNVMYWYQQKSSQAPKLLFHYYDKDFNNEADTPDNFQSRRPNTSFCFLDIRSPGLGDTAMYLCATSRVGTGTYYGYTFGSGTRLTVV.

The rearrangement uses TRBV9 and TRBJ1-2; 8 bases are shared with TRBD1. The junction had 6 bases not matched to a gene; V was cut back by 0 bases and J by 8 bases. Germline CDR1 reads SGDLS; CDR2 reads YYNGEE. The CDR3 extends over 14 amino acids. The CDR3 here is CASSVDMGQAGYTF. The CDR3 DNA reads TGTGCCAGCAGCGTAGATATGGGACAGGCAGGCTACACCTTC. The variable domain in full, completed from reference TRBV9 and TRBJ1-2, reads DSGVTQTPKHLITATGQRVTLRCSPRSGDLSVYWYQQSLDQGLQFLIQYYNGEERAKGNILERFSAQQFPDLHSELNLSSLELGDSALYFCASSVDMGQAGYTFGSGTRLTVV.

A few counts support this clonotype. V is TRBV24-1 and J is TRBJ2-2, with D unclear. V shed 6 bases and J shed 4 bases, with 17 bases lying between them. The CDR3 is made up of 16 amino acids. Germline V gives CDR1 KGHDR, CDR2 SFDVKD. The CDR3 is CATSYEETFITGELFF. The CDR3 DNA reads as TGTGCCACCAGTTATGAGGAGACATTTATCACCGGGGAGCTGTTTTTT.

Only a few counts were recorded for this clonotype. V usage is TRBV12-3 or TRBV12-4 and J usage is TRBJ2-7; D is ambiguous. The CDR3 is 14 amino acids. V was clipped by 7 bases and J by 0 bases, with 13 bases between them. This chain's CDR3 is CASTPSASSYEQYF. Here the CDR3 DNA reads TGTGCCAGCACCCCTTCGGCCAGCTCCTACGAGCAGTACTTC.

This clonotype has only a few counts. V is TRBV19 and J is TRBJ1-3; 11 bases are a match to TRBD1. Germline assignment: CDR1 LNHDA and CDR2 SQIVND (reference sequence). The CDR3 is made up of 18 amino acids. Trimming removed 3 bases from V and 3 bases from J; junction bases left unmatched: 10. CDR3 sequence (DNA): TGTGCCAGTAGTATCGCCGGGAGCGGGACAGGGGGTGGAAACACCATATATTTT. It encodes CASSIAGSGTGGGNTIYF.

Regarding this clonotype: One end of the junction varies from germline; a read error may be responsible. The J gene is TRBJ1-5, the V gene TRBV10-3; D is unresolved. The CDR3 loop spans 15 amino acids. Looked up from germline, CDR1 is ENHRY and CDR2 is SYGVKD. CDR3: CASSYSKEGGQPQHF. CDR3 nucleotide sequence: TGTGCCAGCAGTTACTCGAAGGAGGGTGGACAGCCCCAGCATTTT.

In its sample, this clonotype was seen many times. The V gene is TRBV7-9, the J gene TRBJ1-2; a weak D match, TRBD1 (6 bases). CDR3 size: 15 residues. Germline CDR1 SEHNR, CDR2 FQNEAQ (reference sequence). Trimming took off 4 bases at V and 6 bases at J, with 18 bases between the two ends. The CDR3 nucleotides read TGTGCCAGCAGCTCCGGACAGTTGGGTATCCATGGCTACACCTTC. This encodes CASSSGQLGIHGYTF. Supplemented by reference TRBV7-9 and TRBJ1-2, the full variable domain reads DTGVSQNPRHKITKRGQNVTFRCDPISEHNRLYWYRQTLGQGPEFLTYFQNEAQLEKSRLLSDRFSAERPKGSFSTLEIQRTEQGDSAMYLCASSSGQLGIHGYTFGSGTRLTVV.

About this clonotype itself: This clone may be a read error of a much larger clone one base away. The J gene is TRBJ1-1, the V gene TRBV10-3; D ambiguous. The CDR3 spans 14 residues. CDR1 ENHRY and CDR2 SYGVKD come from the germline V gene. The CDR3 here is CAISESAGRTGAFF. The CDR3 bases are TGTGCCATCAGTGAGTCGGCCGGAAGGACTGGAGCTTTCTTT.

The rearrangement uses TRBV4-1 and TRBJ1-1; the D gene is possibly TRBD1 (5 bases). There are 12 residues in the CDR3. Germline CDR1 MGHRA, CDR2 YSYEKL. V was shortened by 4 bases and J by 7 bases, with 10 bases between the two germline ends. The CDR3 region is CASSPEGVEAFF. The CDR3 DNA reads TGCGCCAGCAGCCCCGAAGGGGTTGAAGCTTTCTTT.

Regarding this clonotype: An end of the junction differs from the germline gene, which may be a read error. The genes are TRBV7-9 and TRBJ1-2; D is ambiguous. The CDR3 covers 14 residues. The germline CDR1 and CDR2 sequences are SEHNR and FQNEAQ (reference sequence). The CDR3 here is CTSSQEQHNYGYTF. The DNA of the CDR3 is TGTACCAGCAGCCAAGAACAGCATAACTATGGCTACACCTTC. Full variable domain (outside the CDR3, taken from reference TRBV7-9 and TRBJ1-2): DTGVSQNPRHKITKRGQNVTFRCDPISEHNRLYWYRQTLGQGPEFLTYFQNEAQLEKSRLLSDRFSAERPKGSFSTLEIQRTEQGDSAMYLCTSSQEQHNYGYTFGSGTRLTVV.

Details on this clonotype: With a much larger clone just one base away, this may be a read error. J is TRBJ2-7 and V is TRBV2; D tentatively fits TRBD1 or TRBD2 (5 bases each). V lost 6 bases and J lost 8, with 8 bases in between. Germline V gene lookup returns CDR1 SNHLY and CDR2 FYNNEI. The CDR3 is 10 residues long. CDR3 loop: CASSRGQQYF. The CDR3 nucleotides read TGTGCCAGCAGCCGGGGCCAGCAGTACTTC.

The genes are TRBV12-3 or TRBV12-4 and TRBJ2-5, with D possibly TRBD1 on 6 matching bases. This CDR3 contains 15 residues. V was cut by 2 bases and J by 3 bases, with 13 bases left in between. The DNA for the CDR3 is TGTGCCAGCAGTTTACTCAGGGGTGGGAAAGAGACCCAGTACTTC. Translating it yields CASSLLRGGKETQYF.

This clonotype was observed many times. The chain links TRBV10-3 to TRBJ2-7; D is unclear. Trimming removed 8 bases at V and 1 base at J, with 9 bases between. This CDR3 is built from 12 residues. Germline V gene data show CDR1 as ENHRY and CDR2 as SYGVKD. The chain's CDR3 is CAISQNSYEQYF. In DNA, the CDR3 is TGTGCCATCTCGCAGAATTCCTACGAGCAGTACTTC.

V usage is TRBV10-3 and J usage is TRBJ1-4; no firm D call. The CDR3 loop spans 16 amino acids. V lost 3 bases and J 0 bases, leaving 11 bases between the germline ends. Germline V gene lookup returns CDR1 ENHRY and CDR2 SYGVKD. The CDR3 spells CAISDSPPATNEKLFF. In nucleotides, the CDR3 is TGTGCCATCAGTGATAGCCCGCCGGCAACTAATGAAAAACTGTTTTTT.

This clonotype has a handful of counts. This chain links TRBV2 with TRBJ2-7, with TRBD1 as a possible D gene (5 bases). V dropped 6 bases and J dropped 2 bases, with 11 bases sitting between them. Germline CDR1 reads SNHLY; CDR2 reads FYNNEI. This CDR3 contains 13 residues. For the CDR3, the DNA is TGTGCCAGCAGGGGGCTCACCCCCTACGAGCAGTACTTC. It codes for CASRGLTPYEQYF.

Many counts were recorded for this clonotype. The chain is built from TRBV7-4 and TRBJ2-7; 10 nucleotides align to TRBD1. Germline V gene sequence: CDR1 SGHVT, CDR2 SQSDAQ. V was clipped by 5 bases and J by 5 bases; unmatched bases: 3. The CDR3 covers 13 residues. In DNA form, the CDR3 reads TGTGCCAGCAGCCGAGGGACAGGGGACGAGCAGTACTTC. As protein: CASSRGTGDEQYF. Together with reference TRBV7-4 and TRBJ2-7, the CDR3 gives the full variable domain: GAGVSQSPRYKVAKRGRDVALRCDSISGHVTLYWYRQTLGQGSEVLTYSQSDAQRDKSGRPSGRFSAERPERSVSTLKIQRTEQGDSAVYLCASSRGTGDEQYFGPGTRLTVT.

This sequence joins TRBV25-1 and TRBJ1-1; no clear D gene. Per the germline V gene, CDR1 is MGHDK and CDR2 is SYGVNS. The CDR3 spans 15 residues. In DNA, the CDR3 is TGTGCTAGAGATCGTATCGGGGTGGGGAACACTGAAGCTTTCTTT. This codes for CARDRIGVGNTEAFF.